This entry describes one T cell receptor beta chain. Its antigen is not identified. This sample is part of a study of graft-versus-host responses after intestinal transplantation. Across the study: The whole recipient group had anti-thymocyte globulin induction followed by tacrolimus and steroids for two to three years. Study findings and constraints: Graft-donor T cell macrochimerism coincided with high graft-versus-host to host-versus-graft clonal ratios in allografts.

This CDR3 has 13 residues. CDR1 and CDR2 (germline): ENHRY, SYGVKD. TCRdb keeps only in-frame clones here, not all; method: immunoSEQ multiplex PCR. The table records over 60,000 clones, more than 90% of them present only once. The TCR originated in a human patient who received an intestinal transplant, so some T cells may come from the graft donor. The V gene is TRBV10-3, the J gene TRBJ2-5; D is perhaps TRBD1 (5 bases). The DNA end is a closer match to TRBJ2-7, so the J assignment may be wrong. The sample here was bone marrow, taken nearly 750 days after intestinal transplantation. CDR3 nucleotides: TGTGCCATCGGTGGGCAGGGATCCTACGAGCAGTACTTC. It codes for CAIGGQGSYEQYF.